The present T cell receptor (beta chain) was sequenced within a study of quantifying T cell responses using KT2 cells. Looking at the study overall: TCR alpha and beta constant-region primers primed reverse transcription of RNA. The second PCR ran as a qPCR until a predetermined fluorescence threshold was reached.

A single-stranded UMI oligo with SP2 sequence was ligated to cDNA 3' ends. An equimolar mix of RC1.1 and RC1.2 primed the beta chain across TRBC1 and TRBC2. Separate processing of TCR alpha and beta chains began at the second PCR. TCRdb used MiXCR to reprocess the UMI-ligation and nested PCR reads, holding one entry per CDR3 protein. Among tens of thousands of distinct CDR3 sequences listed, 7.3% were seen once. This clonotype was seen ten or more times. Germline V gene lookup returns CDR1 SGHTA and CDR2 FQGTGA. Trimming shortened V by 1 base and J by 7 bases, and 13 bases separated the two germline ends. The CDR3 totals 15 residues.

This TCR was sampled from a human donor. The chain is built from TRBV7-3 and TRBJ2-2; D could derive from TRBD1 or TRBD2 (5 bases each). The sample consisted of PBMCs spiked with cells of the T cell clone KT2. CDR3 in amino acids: CASSLIPGQGGELFF. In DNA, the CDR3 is TGTGCCAGCAGCTTAATCCCGGGGCAGGGCGGGGAGCTGTTTTTT.